The 28 T cell receptor beta chains below come from one sample, sequenced in a study of cytomegalovirus exposure and HLA in healthy donors. It was with 60 Vbeta and 13 Jbeta primers that the PCR ran. Libraries were prepared by immunoSEQ multiplex PCR; TCRdb keeps only in-frame clonotypes and omits some of them. This table has about 79,000 clones, about 71% appearing once. Material for sequencing was PBMCs. The receptors originated from a man aged 60-69 years in good health and CMV-seronegative.

This clone has a handful of counts. This chain joins TRBV18 and TRBJ2-7; 9 nucleotides match TRBD1. After removal of 3 bases from V and 5 bases from J, the junction contained 5 bases not matched to a gene. The V gene's germline CDR1 is KGHSH and CDR2 LQKENI. This CDR3 spans 14 amino acids. The CDR3 is CASSPGTGQHEQYF. The CDR3 DNA reads TGTGCCAGCTCACCGGGGACAGGGCAACACGAGCAGTACTTC.

This clone was seen only once. V is TRBV7-8 and J is TRBJ2-7, with 10 bases matching TRBD2. Per germline, CDR1 SGHVS and CDR2 FQNEAQ. The CDR3 contains 16 residues. J was trimmed by 2 bases and V by 2 bases; bases with no gene match: 6. As DNA, the CDR3 is TGTGCCAGCAGCTTAATAAGCGGGAGGGCCGCCTACGAGCAGTACTTC. Amino acids: CASSLISGRAAYEQYF.

CDR3 sequence: CASTPALGGQPQHF. The CDR3 nucleotides read TGTGCCAGCACCCCCGCTTTGGGGGGGCAGCCCCAGCATTTT. V and J are TRBV28 and TRBJ1-5; D may be TRBD1 (5 bases). V was pared by 7 bases and J by 7 bases, with 17 bases between. Germline CDR1 reads MDHEN; CDR2 reads SYDVKM. This CDR3 comprises 14 residues.

This rearrangement joins TRBV9 to TRBJ2-6; unclear D gene. Trimming stripped 4 bases from V and 0 bases from J, with 14 bases between. CDR1 is SGDLS, CDR2 YYNGEE, per germline. This CDR3 spans 17 amino acids. The CDR3 sequence is CASSPLDIFSGANVLTF. The CDR3 DNA reads TGTGCCAGCAGCCCTTTAGACATCTTCTCTGGGGCCAACGTCCTGACTTTC. The variable domain in full, completed from reference TRBV9 and TRBJ2-6, reads DSGVTQTPKHLITATGQRVTLRCSPRSGDLSVYWYQQSLDQGLQFLIQYYNGEERAKGNILERFSAQQFPDLHSELNLSSLELGDSALYFCASSPLDIFSGANVLTFGAGSRLTVL.

The chain has TRBV29-1 and TRBJ2-1, with D tentatively TRBD2 (6 bases). In germline, CDR1 is SQVTM, CDR2 ANQGSEA. CDR3 size: 17 residues. V lost 4 bases to trimming and J lost 4 bases, with 23 bases between them. CDR3 sequence reads: CSVAGAGGGALYNEQFF. The CDR3 coding sequence is TGCAGCGTTGCGGGTGCAGGAGGCGGGGCCTTGTACAATGAGCAGTTCTTC.

The V call is TRBV6-6, the J call TRBJ1-4, with D maybe TRBD1 (5 bases). CDR3 length: 14 amino acids. Germline CDR1 reads MNHNY; CDR2 reads SVGAGI (reference sequence). Between the trimmed V and J ends, which lost 2 bases and 8 bases, there was a span of 12 bases. The CDR3, as DNA: TGTGCCAGCAGTTACAGGAGGGGTGAGGAAAAACTGTTTTTT. It is translated as CASSYRRGEEKLFF.

This clone has just one count. The gene calls are TRBV6-5 and TRBJ1-6, with 8 nucleotides matching TRBD1. Germline-derived CDR1 and CDR2 are MNHEY and SVGAGI. The CDR3 extends over 14 amino acids. V was pared by 6 bases and J by 10 bases, with 8 bases of the junction left unmatched. This chain's CDR3 is CASRDRAVRSPLHF. CDR3 nucleotides: TGTGCCAGCAGGGACAGGGCAGTACGGTCACCCCTCCACTTT.

The chain couples TRBV30 to TRBJ2-3; tentative D call: TRBD1 (5 bases). V was pared by 2 bases and J by 7 bases, with 19 bases between. CDR3 length: 15 amino acids. Looked up from germline, CDR1 is GTSNPN and CDR2 is SVGIG (reference sequence). The CDR3 spells CAWSITSGPGNTQYF. The CDR3 DNA sequence: TGTGCCTGGAGTATCACTTCAGGGCCAGGGAATACGCAGTATTTT.

The chain employs TRBV7-9 and TRBJ2-5; 7 bases align to TRBD1. The CDR3 has 13 residues. Germline V lookup: CDR1 SEHNR, CDR2 FQNEAQ (reference sequence). The junction had 8 bases not matched to a gene; V was cut back by 8 bases and J by 5 bases. The CDR3 DNA sequence: TGTGCCAGCGGGGACAGTGGACGGGAGACCCAGTACTTC. Protein product: CASGDSGRETQYF.

The V and J genes are TRBV2 and TRBJ2-1, with 8 positions matching TRBD1. J gave up 7 bases and V 9 bases, and 2 bases lay outside the gene matches. Germline V gene lookup returns CDR1 SNHLY and CDR2 FYNNEI. The CDR3 totals 11 residues. CDR3 nucleotides: TGTGCCAGTAGACAGGGGAATGAGCAGTTCTTC. Translating gives CASRQGNEQFF.

The J gene is TRBJ1-3, the V gene TRBV2, with D tentatively TRBD1 (6 bases). This CDR3 spans 14 amino acids. Germline CDR1 SNHLY, CDR2 FYNNEI. Trimming cost V 5 bases and J 1 base, with 9 bases left between them. This CDR3 is CASSTQGSGNTIYF. In DNA, the CDR3 is TGTGCCAGCAGTACACAGGGATCTGGAAACACCATATATTTT.

This chain links TRBV19 with TRBJ2-7; D may be TRBD1 (6 bases). The V end lost 5 bases, the J end lost 3 bases, and 11 bases lay between the germline ends. The CDR3 contains 13 residues. The germline CDR1 and CDR2 sequences are LNHDA and SQIVND (reference sequence). The CDR3 loop reads CASSSGTIYEQYF. The CDR3 nucleotides read TGTGCCAGTAGTTCCGGGACAATCTACGAGCAGTACTTC.

The rearrangement joins TRBV5-1 to TRBJ1-2; D is possibly TRBD1 (6 bases). Germline values: CDR1 SGHRS, CDR2 YFSETQ. The CDR3 is 13 residues long. Between the trimmed V and J ends, which lost 6 bases and 6 bases, there was a span of 15 bases. CDR3 nucleotide sequence: TGCGCCAGCACCTCAGGGGTACAGAATGGCTACACCTTC. The encoded protein is CASTSGVQNGYTF. The whole variable domain, filled in from reference TRBV5-1 and TRBJ1-2, reads KAGVTQTPRYLIKTRGQQVTLSCSPISGHRSVSWYQQTPGQGLQFLFEYFSETQRNKGNFPGRFSGRQFSNSRSEMNVSTLELGDSALYLCASTSGVQNGYTFGSGTRLTVV.

The chain recombines TRBV10-3 with TRBJ1-5; D remains unclear. The CDR3 is made up of 13 amino acids. Germline CDR1 reads ENHRY; CDR2 reads SYGVKD. Trimming cost V 6 bases and J 4 bases, with 10 bases left between them. The CDR3 DNA follows: TGTGCCATCAGACAGTCGGAAAATCAGCCCCAGCATTTT. It codes for CAIRQSENQPQHF.

The chain couples TRBV5-6 to TRBJ2-7, with no clear D. The CDR3 extends over 12 amino acids. Germline assignment: CDR1 SGHDT and CDR2 YYEEEE. The ends were cut back, 3 bases at V and 9 bases at J, with 13 bases in the middle. CDR3 bases: TGTGCCAGCAGCTCCTCGCTCGCGCGGCAGTACTTC. Amino acids: CASSSSLARQYF.

The V call is TRBV21-1, the J call TRBJ2-1; the table's D call of TRBD2 was not tested on the DNA. TRBV21-1 is designated a pseudogene. The CDR3 has 18 amino acids. The CDR3 spells CASSNLSPLLAIYNEQFF. The CDR3 nucleotides are TGTGCCAGCAGCAATTTATCTCCTTTACTAGCGATTTACAATGAGCAGTTCTTC.

This clone was found once. The chain uses TRBV19 and TRBJ1-5, with 8 bases matching TRBD1. V lost 3 bases and J lost 2; bases outside the gene matches: 0. Per the germline V gene, CDR1 is LNHDA and CDR2 is SQIVND (reference sequence). The CDR3 loop spans 14 amino acids. CDR3 in amino acids: CASSMTGGNQPQHF. For the CDR3, the DNA is TGTGCCAGTAGTATGACAGGGGGCAATCAGCCCCAGCATTTT.

The chain carries TRBV10-3 and TRBJ1-1; D uncertain. The CDR3 spans 15 residues. V was trimmed by 6 bases and J by 4 bases, leaving 18 bases between them. Germline loops: CDR1 ENHRY, CDR2 SYGVKD. CDR3 in DNA: TGTGCCATCAGCGCCGAGAGCGGGAGTGGCACTGAAGCTTTCTTT. This codes for CAISAESGSGTEAFF.

The table lists this clone with a count of one. This chain joins TRBV7-2 and TRBJ1-2; 10 nucleotides align to TRBD1. Trimming took 3 bases from V and 6 from J; bases not matched to a gene: 4. The CDR3 is made up of 14 amino acids. The germline gives CDR1 SGHTA, CDR2 FQGNSA. The CDR3 region is CASSFRTGGDGYTF. CDR3 sequence (DNA): TGTGCCAGCAGCTTCCGGACAGGGGGTGATGGCTACACCTTC.

The count of this clone is one. The chain has TRBV28 and TRBJ2-4; 14 bases are a match to TRBD2. Germline CDR1 reads MDHEN; CDR2 reads SYDVKM. Unmatched junction bases numbered 3, after V lost 3 bases and J lost 8 bases. This CDR3 region has 15 residues. The CDR3 spells CASSLGLAGDYIQYF. CDR3 in DNA: TGTGCCAGCAGTTTGGGACTAGCGGGAGACTACATTCAGTACTTC.

The rearrangement links TRBV6-5 to TRBJ1-5; tentative D call: TRBD1 (6 bases). The CDR3 is 13 amino acids. CDR1 and CDR2 (germline): MNHEY, SVGAGI. The ends were cut back, 6 bases at V and 4 bases at J, with 10 bases in the middle. For the CDR3, the DNA is TGTGCCAGCAGAGGACAGAGGAATCAGCCCCAGCATTTT. Translation: CASRGQRNQPQHF.

The rearrangement joins TRBV18 to TRBJ2-2, with D perhaps TRBD2 (6 bases). This CDR3 is built from 15 residues. The germline CDR1 and CDR2 sequences are KGHSH and LQKENI. V shed 5 bases and J shed 4 bases, with 14 bases lying between them. This chain's CDR3 is CASSAAGSGTGELFF. CDR3 nucleotide sequence: TGTGCCAGCTCAGCGGCGGGAAGCGGCACCGGGGAGCTGTTTTTT.

This chain joins TRBV10-3 and TRBJ1-5; TRBD1 might be the D (6 bases). The germline V gene has CDR1 ENHRY and CDR2 SYGVKD. Trimming pared 4 bases from V and 1 base from J, leaving 11 bases between. The CDR3 spans 15 residues. The CDR3 loop reads CAISGTDSSNQPQHF. The CDR3 DNA is TGTGCCATCAGTGGAACGGACAGCAGCAATCAGCCCCAGCATTTT.

The V and J genes are TRBV9 and TRBJ1-5; 9 nucleotides line up with TRBD1. The CDR3 runs to 15 residues. The junction had 5 bases not matched to a gene; V was cut back by 0 bases and J by 7 bases. Germline V gene lookup returns CDR1 SGDLS and CDR2 YYNGEE. The CDR3 region has the DNA TGTGCCAGCAGCGTAGGGACAGGGGACAGCCAGCCCCAGCATTTT. Its translation is CASSVGTGDSQPQHF.

This rearrangement joins TRBV7-2 to TRBJ2-7; 10 positions agree with TRBD1. The CDR3 is 16 amino acids. Trimming took 4 bases from V and 6 from J; bases not matched to a gene: 12. Germline V gives CDR1 SGHTA, CDR2 FQGNSA. DNA for the CDR3: TGTGCCAGCAGCTCCTCTCCCGGGACAGGGGCACTCGAGCAGTACTTC. Translation: CASSSSPGTGALEQYF.

The J gene is TRBJ2-1, the V gene TRBV5-1; 7 bases are shared with TRBD2. Germline CDR1 and CDR2: SGHRS and YFSETQ. V was pared by 0 bases and J by 3 bases, with 3 bases of the junction left unmatched. The CDR3 length is 15 residues. CDR3 protein: CASSLDQRDYNEQFF. CDR3 DNA: TGCGCCAGCAGCTTGGACCAGCGGGACTACAATGAGCAGTTCTTC.

This chain joins TRBV11-2 and TRBJ2-3; TRBD2 agrees at 7 bases. The CDR3 contains 16 residues. CDR1 SGHAT and CDR2 FQNNGV come from the germline V gene. J was trimmed by 0 bases and V by 3 bases; bases with no gene match: 6. In DNA, the CDR3 is TGTGCCAGCAGCTTGGGAGCGGGAAGAAGCACAGATACGCAGTATTTT. It codes for CASSLGAGRSTDTQYF.

The CDR3, as DNA: TGTGCCAGCAGCCGACAGGGCTTTAGCGGCTACACCTTC. This codes for CASSRQGFSGYTF. The chain is built from TRBV13 and TRBJ1-2; 7 nucleotides line up with TRBD1. This CDR3 contains 13 residues. J lost 8 bases, V lost 5 bases, and 8 bases had no gene match. Germline CDR1 is PRHDT and CDR2 is FYEKMQ (reference sequence).